What follows are 16 T cell receptor beta chains derived from one specimen sequenced in a study of T cell changes during pregnancy in multiple sclerosis. Clones were sequenced by immunoSEQ multiplex PCR, and TCRdb holds only the in-frame ones, with some missing. Seen here are approximately 50,000 clones, about 90% observed once, and the top ten hold 9.5% to 13%. The sequenced sample was CD8+ T cells from peripheral blood mononuclear cells, obtained after pregnancy. Every receptor here comes from a female donor with multiple sclerosis, enrolled in a pregnancy study.

J is TRBJ2-1 and V is TRBV6-4, with D possibly TRBD1 on 6 matching bases. V was clipped by 3 bases and J by 0 bases, with 9 bases between them. The CDR3 loop spans 15 amino acids. The germline V gene encodes CDR1 MRHNA and CDR2 SNTAGT. DNA of the CDR3: TGTGCCAGCAGTGAGTTAGGGGGCTCCTACAATGAGCAGTTCTTC. As protein: CASSELGGSYNEQFF.

The chain combines TRBV30 with TRBJ1-2; 7 bases agree with TRBD1. V shed 2 bases, J shed 4 bases, and the junction held 7 bases outside the gene matches. Germline CDR1 is GTSNPN and CDR2 is SVGIG (reference sequence). The CDR3 has 14 residues. As DNA, the CDR3 is TGTGCCTGGAGTTTACCGGGACAGCTCTATGGCTACACCTTC. Its protein is CAWSLPGQLYGYTF.

The CDR3 is CASGGRGDSYEQYF. The CDR3 nucleotides are TGTGCCAGCGGGGGGCGGGGGGACTCCTACGAGCAGTACTTC. The V and J genes are TRBV6-1 and TRBJ2-7, with TRBD2 matching 8 bases. Germline V lookup: CDR1 MNHNS, CDR2 SASEGT. This CDR3 spans 14 amino acids. Trimming took 8 bases from V and 0 from J; bases not matched to a gene: 6.

This sequence joins TRBV9 and TRBJ2-7; D is possibly TRBD1 (6 bases). This CDR3 spans 15 amino acids. V gave up 3 bases and J gave up 0 bases, with 13 bases separating them. From germline, CDR1 is SGDLS and CDR2 YYNGEE. CDR3 sequence (DNA): TGTGCCAGCAGCGAATCGGGACAAAGCTCCTACGAGCAGTACTTC. It is translated as CASSESGQSSYEQYF.

The chain couples TRBV2 to TRBJ2-1; tentatively, D is TRBD1 (6 bases). Germline CDR1 reads SNHLY; CDR2 reads FYNNEI. V gave up 8 bases and J gave up 7 bases, with 9 bases separating them. CDR3 size: 11 residues. For the CDR3, the DNA is TGTGCCAGCTTTAGGGGGAATGAGCAGTTCTTC. This codes for CASFRGNEQFF.

This rearrangement joins TRBV2 to TRBJ1-2; TRBD1 agrees at 8 bases. This CDR3 region has 14 residues. V lost 1 base, J lost 6 bases, and 4 bases stayed unmatched. Per the germline V gene, CDR1 is SNHLY and CDR2 is FYNNEI. CDR3 coding DNA: TGTGCCAGCAGTGAAGGCAGGGGGCTAAATGGCTACACCTTC. The encoded protein is CASSEGRGLNGYTF.

This clone came up once. V usage is TRBV7-8 and J usage is TRBJ2-1; 9 bases are a match to TRBD2. J lost 16 bases, V lost 3 bases, and 4 bases had no gene match. Germline assignment: CDR1 SGHVS and CDR2 FQNEAQ. This CDR3 has 11 residues. The CDR3 loop is CASSFGTSKFF. The CDR3, as DNA: TGTGCCAGCAGCTTTGGGACTAGCAAATTCTTC.

The CDR3 sequence: CASSRIYRETQYF. The CDR3 DNA reads as TGCGCCAGCAGCCGAATTTATAGAGAGACCCAGTACTTC. The V and J genes are TRBV5-1 and TRBJ2-5; no clear D. The V end lost 4 bases, the J end lost 4 bases, and 11 bases lay between the germline ends. The CDR3 extends over 13 amino acids. CDR1 is SGHRS and CDR2 is YFSETQ in the germline V gene.

J is TRBJ2-7 and V is TRBV4-1, with 9 bases lining up with TRBD1. CDR3 length equals 16 residues. V shed 11 bases and J 2 bases; nucleotides not matched to a gene: 16. Germline V gives CDR1 MGHRA, CDR2 YSYEKL. The DNA of the CDR3 is TGCGCCCCCGCCCGCCCAGCGGGACAGGGCGCCTACGAGCAGTACTTC. This gives the protein CAPARPAGQGAYEQYF.

The chain combines TRBV19 with TRBJ2-1; 8 bases fit TRBD2. Germline loops: CDR1 LNHDA, CDR2 SQIVND (reference sequence). V gave up 4 bases and J gave up 3 bases; unmatched junction bases: 11. This CDR3 comprises 17 residues. CDR3: CASSTPEGLGYYNEQFF. The CDR3, as DNA: TGTGCCAGTAGTACCCCGGAGGGACTAGGATACTACAATGAGCAGTTCTTC.

The CDR3 reads CASNPGLAGITDTQYF. In nucleotides, the CDR3 is TGTGCCAGCAACCCGGGACTAGCGGGGATCACAGATACGCAGTATTTT. The chain has TRBV7-9 and TRBJ2-3, with 13 bases fitting TRBD2. J was trimmed by 2 bases and V by 7 bases; bases with no gene match: 6. This CDR3 spans 16 amino acids. Germline assignment: CDR1 SEHNR and CDR2 FQNEAQ (reference sequence).

V usage is TRBV5-6 and J usage is TRBJ1-1; 7 bases agree with TRBD1. Germline V CDR1 and CDR2: SGHDT, YYEEEE. CDR3 size: 12 residues. V gave up 6 bases and J gave up 7 bases; unmatched junction bases: 6. The CDR3 nucleotides read TGTGCCAGCACCGAACAGGGGAATGAAGCTTTCTTT. This encodes CASTEQGNEAFF.

This clone has only one observation. The chain links TRBV5-5 to TRBJ2-7; D not resolved. Trimming stripped 4 bases from V and 5 bases from J, with 13 bases between. CDR1 and CDR2 from the germline V gene are SGHKS and YYEKEE (reference sequence). The CDR3 loop spans 13 amino acids. The CDR3 DNA reads as TGTGCCAGCAGCCCGAGTCATTTCGACGAGCAGTACTTC. Translated, it gives CASSPSHFDEQYF.

The chain couples TRBV21-1 to TRBJ1-2; TRBD1 was called by the table and not checked on the DNA. TRBV21-1 is labeled a pseudogene. This CDR3 has 15 amino acids. CDR3 region: CASSRPRQGNYGYTF. DNA for the CDR3: TGTGCCAGCAGCCGACCTAGACAGGGGAACTATGGCTACACCTTC.

The chain employs TRBV27 and TRBJ2-2; D is undetermined. The V end was cut by 7 bases, the J end by 6 bases, with 6 bases between. The CDR3 has 11 amino acids. Germline V gene data show CDR1 as MNHEY and CDR2 as SMNVEV (reference sequence). CDR3 in amino acids: CASTHSGELFF. The DNA for the CDR3 is TGTGCCAGCACCCATTCCGGGGAGCTGTTTTTT.

The gene calls are TRBV15 and TRBJ1-3; 7 positions agree with TRBD1. Germline assignment: CDR1 LNHNV and CDR2 YYDKDF (reference sequence). The V and J ends lost 0 bases and 1 base, in that order; junction bases with no gene match: 3. The CDR3 contains 16 residues. The CDR3, as DNA: TGTGCCACCAGCAGAGATTCAGGGGGTTCTGGAAACACCATATATTTT. Protein product: CATSRDSGGSGNTIYF.